This T cell receptor beta chain appears in the sequencing data of a study of T cells in Graves' hyperthyroidism and ophthalmopathy. The wider study: At the time of initial diagnosis and before any treatment, peripheral blood was collected. General study points: Expanded thyroid clonotypes (above 0.001) were mostly also found in blood.

About this clonotype: Its antigen is unknown.

Authors of the study amplified TCR beta CDR3 regions from RNA transcripts. The HTBI set primed first-round TCR CDR3 RT-PCR. MiXCR, run by TCRdb on the multiplex PCR reads, gives a single entry per CDR3 protein. The table has hundreds of thousands of distinct CDR3 sequences, roughly 19% seen once. V lost 6 bases, J lost 1 base, and 5 bases stayed unmatched. This CDR3 has 16 amino acids. The germline V gene encodes CDR1 SGHNT and CDR2 YYREEE (reference sequence). The receptor was derived from a man in his fifties with Graves' ophthalmopathy. The chain employs TRBV5-4 and TRBJ2-1, with 12 bases aligning to TRBD2. Material for sequencing was blood. The CDR3 DNA sequence: TGTGCCAGCAAACTAGCGGGAGGCCCGTCCTACAATGAGCAGTTCTTC. Amino acid sequence: CASKLAGGPSYNEQFF.